Below, one TCR beta chain is given with its context. The antigen is undetermined. The entry originates in a study of CD8 T cells in ankylosing spondylitis. Study outcomes and limitations: Disease-linked clones reportedly showed significant enrichment in matched ankylosing spondylitis synovial fluid. Among TCR beta sequences, a motif of roughly 8 highly homologous variants appeared characteristic of ankylosing spondylitis blood. Earlier authors reported some of these motif variants in reactive arthritis synovial fluid and blood.

CDR3 length equals 14 residues. CDR1 and CDR2 (germline): DFQATT, SNEGSKA (reference sequence). The ends were cut back, 1 base at V and 4 bases at J, with 12 bases in the middle. Molecular-barcoded quantitative 5'-RACE produced these TCR beta libraries. TCRdb called the 5' RACE reads again in MiXCR, with one record for every CDR3 protein. The table includes some 92,000 distinct CDR3 sequences, 27% detected once. The sample was blood, either unsorted or a sorted T cell fraction (not recorded which). The chain carries TRBV20-1 and TRBJ2-3; D remains ambiguous. The sequence came from a male donor with ankylosing spondylitis or in good health (not recorded which). CDR3 DNA: TGCAGTGCTAGAGGGCACAAGGAGCCAGATACGCAGTATTTT. Encoded protein: CSARGHKEPDTQYF.